The clone carrying this T cell receptor (beta chain) was counted at least ten times. The V gene's germline CDR1 is SGHRS and CDR2 YFSETQ. Trimming left V 2 bases short and J 4 bases short, with 12 bases between. The CDR3 extends over 14 amino acids. The data derive from a study of T cells in Graves' hyperthyroidism and ophthalmopathy. Study summary: The initial diagnosis was the point when peripheral blood was collected, ahead of any treatment.

Stable Graves' hyperthyroidism denoted no ophthalmopathy progression over 18 months. PBMCs came from more than 9.5 ml fresh peripheral blood. TCR beta CDR3 regions were amplified from RNA transcripts. A first-round RT-PCR of the TCR CDR3 used the HTBI primer set. TCRdb ran MiXCR on the multiplex PCR reads and lists one entry per CDR3 protein. The table has roughly 710,000 distinct CDR3 sequences, 30% to 40% seen once; the top ten hold less than 40%. The specimen sequenced was blood. The chain uses TRBV5-1 and TRBJ1-1; D not resolved. The TCR comes from a middle-aged woman with Graves' hyperthyroidism. The CDR3 spells CASSLFSPGTEAFF. The CDR3 nucleotides are TGCGCCAGCAGCTTATTCTCGCCAGGCACTGAAGCTTTCTTT.